This passage covers 23 T cell receptor beta chains from one sample sequenced in a study of CD8 T cells in Susac syndrome. The authors reverse transcribed about 0.45 to 1 ug RNA with random hexamers. TCRdb redid the calling of the immunoSEQ multiplex PCR reads with MiXCR, one entry per CDR3 protein. The profile shows approximately 74,000 distinct CDR3 sequences, 85% to 95% of them singletons. What was sequenced was CD4+ T cells from PBMCs. These receptors were taken from a human donor with Susac syndrome.

This rearrangement joins TRBV7-2 to TRBJ2-4; no definite D call. The CDR3 loop spans 13 amino acids. Germline lookup yields CDR1 SGHTA and CDR2 FQGNSA. V was cut by 5 bases and J by 7 bases, with 12 bases left in between. CDR3 sequence: CASSPGTFNIQYF. CDR3 nucleotides: TGTGCCAGCAGCCCCGGTACTTTTAACATTCAGTACTTC.

V and J are TRBV6-1 and TRBJ2-1; TRBD2 agrees at 9 bases. There are 19 residues in the CDR3. Per the germline V gene, CDR1 is MNHNS and CDR2 is SASEGT. V was clipped by 6 bases and J by 0 bases; unmatched bases: 15. This CDR3 reads CASSPRGRAPRSSYNEQFF. The CDR3 nucleotides are TGTGCCAGCAGCCCCCGCGGGAGGGCCCCAAGGAGCTCCTACAATGAGCAGTTCTTC.

The chain's CDR3 is CSVAGGFIGELFF. As DNA, the CDR3 is TGCAGCGTTGCTGGAGGGTTCATCGGGGAGCTGTTTTTT. The chain employs TRBV29-1 and TRBJ2-2; a weak D match, TRBD2 (6 bases). Germline CDR1 is SQVTM and CDR2 is ANQGSEA. V dropped 4 bases and J dropped 7 bases, with 13 bases sitting between them. The length of the CDR3 is 13 residues.

The chain joins TRBV18 to TRBJ2-7; D gene ambiguous. Trimming took 2 bases from V and 2 from J, leaving 10 bases between them. The CDR3 runs 14 residues. Germline loops: CDR1 KGHSH, CDR2 LQKENI. DNA of the CDR3: TGTGCCAGCTCACCAAACAAGGGCGCCTACGAGCAGTACTTC. Amino acid sequence: CASSPNKGAYEQYF. Full variable domain (missing parts from reference TRBV18 and TRBJ2-7): NAGVMQNPRHLVRRRGQEARLRCSPMKGHSHVYWYRQLPEEGLKFMVYLQKENIIDESGMPKERFSAEFPKEGPSILRIQQVVRGDSAAYFCASSPNKGAYEQYFGPGTRLTVT.

The rearrangement joins TRBV5-1 to TRBJ1-1; D is possibly TRBD1 (6 bases). V was clipped by 4 bases and J by 7 bases, with 14 bases between them. The CDR3 loop spans 13 amino acids. Per germline, CDR1 SGHRS and CDR2 YFSETQ. CDR3 amino acids: CASSLQDSLEAFF. CDR3 in DNA: TGCGCCAGCAGCCTACAGGACAGCCTTGAAGCTTTCTTT.

The V and J genes are TRBV7-2 and TRBJ2-7; 9 bases are shared with TRBD1. J gave up 6 bases and V 1 base, and 4 bases lay outside the gene matches. CDR1 and CDR2 (germline): SGHTA, FQGNSA. This CDR3 comprises 14 residues. The CDR3 loop is CASSLGDRAFEQYF. The CDR3 DNA sequence: TGTGCCAGCAGCTTAGGGGACAGGGCGTTCGAGCAGTACTTC.

The rearrangement uses TRBV7-2 and TRBJ1-2, with a possible D match to TRBD1 (5 bases). CDR3 length: 12 amino acids. V was clipped by 2 bases and J by 8 bases, with 9 bases between them. Germline CDR1 and CDR2: SGHTA and FQGNSA. The CDR3 sequence: CASSLNGDGYTF. The CDR3 nucleotides are TGTGCCAGCAGCTTAAACGGGGACGGCTACACCTTC.

The chain has TRBV7-2 and TRBJ2-7; tentatively, D is TRBD1 or TRBD2 (5 bases each). The V end lost 3 bases, the J end lost 1 base, and 10 bases lay between the germline ends. CDR3 length: 14 amino acids. Germline V gene sequence: CDR1 SGHTA, CDR2 FQGNSA. CDR3: CASSLGTISYEQYF. The CDR3 DNA reads as TGTGCCAGCAGCTTGGGGACCATATCCTACGAGCAGTACTTC.

The chain uses TRBV7-2 and TRBJ2-7; D is uncertain. Trimming cost V 6 bases and J 6 bases, with 30 bases left between them. Germline assignment: CDR1 SGHTA and CDR2 FQGNSA. The CDR3 has 18 amino acids. The DNA of the CDR3 is TGTGCCAGCAGTTCTTACGAGGACCACACTCCCCCTCTCGGCGAGCAGTACTTC. As protein: CASSSYEDHTPPLGEQYF. Complete variable domain (other parts from reference TRBV7-2 and TRBJ2-7): GAGVSQSPSNKVTEKGKDVELRCDPISGHTALYWYRQSLGQGLEFLIYFQGNSAPDKSGLPSDRFSAERTGGSVSTLTIQRTQQEDSAVYLCASSSYEDHTPPLGEQYFGPGTRLTVT.

This chain links TRBV6-5 with TRBJ1-6, with D unclear. CDR1 and CDR2 from the germline V gene are MNHEY and SVGAGI. This CDR3 region has 17 residues. Trimming removed 0 bases from V and 0 bases from J, with 9 bases in between. The CDR3: CASSYSKRVSYNSPLHF. In nucleotides, the CDR3 is TGTGCCAGCAGTTACTCGAAGAGGGTCTCCTATAATTCACCCCTCCACTTT.

V gene TRBV7-9 combines with J gene TRBJ2-1; 9 positions agree with TRBD2. CDR1 is SEHNR and CDR2 is FQNEAQ in the germline V gene (reference sequence). CDR3 size: 16 residues. Trimming cost V 1 base and J 7 bases; bases outside gene matches: 8. The DNA of the CDR3 is TGTGCCAGCAGCTTAGGAGGTCTAGCGGGGAGGAATGAGCAGTTCTTC. Its protein product is CASSLGGLAGRNEQFF.

The rearrangement joins TRBV15 to TRBJ1-4; D not resolved. Per germline, CDR1 LNHNV and CDR2 YYDKDF (reference sequence). V was cut by 8 bases and J by 3 bases, with 13 bases left in between. The CDR3 is made up of 14 amino acids. CDR3 loop: CATALGRSNEKLFF. The CDR3, as DNA: TGTGCCACCGCGCTGGGAAGATCTAATGAAAAACTGTTTTTT.

The genes are TRBV7-9 and TRBJ1-6, with D maybe TRBD1 (6 bases). The germline gives CDR1 SEHNR, CDR2 FQNEAQ (reference sequence). This CDR3 has 15 amino acids. Trimming took 5 bases from V and 12 from J, leaving 20 bases between them. CDR3 amino acids: CASSPPFPGGGPLHF. CDR3 coding DNA: TGTGCCAGCAGCCCCCCATTCCCAGGAGGGGGACCCCTCCACTTT.

J is TRBJ2-5 and V is TRBV29-1; 8 positions agree with TRBD2. Germline values: CDR1 SQVTM, CDR2 ANQGSEA. The CDR3 is 13 residues long. Trimming removed 6 bases from V and 5 bases from J; junction bases left unmatched: 8. The CDR3 region is CSVPASGRETQYF. The CDR3 nucleotides read TGCAGCGTCCCTGCTAGCGGGCGGGAGACCCAGTACTTC. Using reference TRBV29-1 and TRBJ2-5 for the parts outside the CDR3, the full variable domain is SAVISQKPSRDICQRGTSLTIQCQVDSQVTMMFWYRQQPGQSLTLIATANQGSEATYESGFVIDKFPISRPNLTFSTLTVSNMSPEDSSIYLCSVPASGRETQYFGPGTRLLVL.

In this sample, this clonotype turned up once. The V and J genes are TRBV20-1 and TRBJ2-1; 9 nucleotides line up with TRBD2. Germline trimming cut 5 bases from V and 9 bases from J; bases unmatched to any gene: 11. Germline V gene sequence: CDR1 DFQATT, CDR2 SNEGSKA (reference sequence). The CDR3 contains 14 residues. The CDR3 reads CSAANAGGPSEQFF. The CDR3 nucleotides read TGCAGTGCTGCTAACGCGGGGGGGCCGTCTGAGCAGTTCTTC.

This chain uses TRBV5-1 with TRBJ1-6; D unclear. The germline V and J ends were trimmed by 0 bases and 7 bases, with 5 bases remaining between them. The CDR3 spans 13 residues. Germline lookup yields CDR1 SGHRS and CDR2 YFSETQ. DNA for the CDR3: TGCGCCAGCAGCTTGGGAGGGAATTCACCCCTCCACTTT. Its translation: CASSLGGNSPLHF.

DNA for the CDR3: TGTGCCAGCAGTTCCCTTAGGCGGGGACTAGCGGGGGGGCCGCGTACCTACACAGATACGCAGTATTTT. This sequence encodes CASSSLRRGLAGGPRTYTDTQYF. The V and J genes are TRBV12-3 or TRBV12-4 and TRBJ2-3, with TRBD2 matching over 16 bases. The CDR3 has 23 residues. V dropped 4 bases and J dropped 2; count of bases not matched to a gene: 21.

This sequence joins TRBV10-3 and TRBJ2-7; D call uncertain. Germline V gene sequence: CDR1 ENHRY, CDR2 SYGVKD. The CDR3 has 13 amino acids. V lost 7 bases to trimming and J lost 0 bases, with 10 bases between them. Written as DNA, the CDR3 is TGTGCCATCATGGGCATGAGCTCCTACGAGCAGTACTTC. It encodes CAIMGMSSYEQYF.

The chain has TRBV9 and TRBJ1-5, with D unresolved. Germline values: CDR1 SGDLS, CDR2 YYNGEE. Trimming left V 3 bases short and J 2 bases short, with 12 bases between. There are 15 residues in the CDR3. For the CDR3, the DNA is TGTGCCAGCAGCGAGGATCCCGGCGGCAATCAGCCCCAGCATTTT. Residues: CASSEDPGGNQPQHF. Together with reference TRBV9 and TRBJ1-5, the CDR3 gives the full variable domain: DSGVTQTPKHLITATGQRVTLRCSPRSGDLSVYWYQQSLDQGLQFLIQYYNGEERAKGNILERFSAQQFPDLHSELNLSSLELGDSALYFCASSEDPGGNQPQHFGDGTRLSIL.

The rearrangement links TRBV3-1 to TRBJ1-5; D is ambiguous. The CDR3 runs to 13 residues. Per germline, CDR1 LGHDT and CDR2 YNNKEL (reference sequence). V was cut by 2 bases and J by 2 bases, with 4 bases left in between. CDR3 sequence (DNA): TGTGCCAGCAGCCAACGGGGCAATCAGCCCCAGCATTTT. Its translation is CASSQRGNQPQHF.

CDR3 residues: CASSFRTGGLSYEQYF. The CDR3 coding sequence is TGTGCCAGCAGCTTCCGGACAGGGGGACTATCCTACGAGCAGTACTTC. The chain employs TRBV7-9 and TRBJ2-7, with 10 bases aligning to TRBD1. V lost 3 bases, J lost 1 base, and 6 bases stayed unmatched. In germline, CDR1 is SEHNR, CDR2 FQNEAQ (reference sequence). The length of the CDR3 is 16 residues.

The chain recombines TRBV20-1 with TRBJ2-5, with 12 nucleotides matching TRBD2. The CDR3 has 16 residues. Germline CDR1 is DFQATT and CDR2 is SNEGSKA (reference sequence). The ends lost 7 bases at V and 0 bases at J; junction bases unmatched: 9. The CDR3 bases are TGCAGTGTTAACACCGGGACTAGCGGGTACCAAGAGACCCAGTACTTC. Protein: CSVNTGTSGYQETQYF.

This CDR3 reads CASSPLEGVGANVLTF. The CDR3 DNA follows: TGTGCCAGCTCACCACTAGAAGGGGTCGGGGCCAACGTCCTGACTTTC. The chain employs TRBV18 and TRBJ2-6; tentatively, D is TRBD1 (5 bases). V was pared by 1 base and J by 4 bases, with 11 bases between. From germline, CDR1 is KGHSH and CDR2 LQKENI. The CDR3 spans 16 residues. Full variable domain (remainder filled in from reference TRBV18 and TRBJ2-6): NAGVMQNPRHLVRRRGQEARLRCSPMKGHSHVYWYRQLPEEGLKFMVYLQKENIIDESGMPKERFSAEFPKEGPSILRIQQVVRGDSAAYFCASSPLEGVGANVLTFGAGSRLTVL.